This TCR beta chain comes out of a study of T cells in Graves' hyperthyroidism and ophthalmopathy. Whole-study results and caveats: The model predicted ophthalmopathy a median about 6.6 months before onset.

Details on this clonotype: The antigen is undetermined.

The investigators amplified TCR beta CDR3 regions from RNA transcripts. When the TCR CDR3 underwent first-round RT-PCR, the HTBI primer set was used. TCRdb called the multiplex PCR reads again in MiXCR, with one record for every CDR3 protein. The repertoire has fewer than 750,000 distinct CDR3 sequences, approximately 14% of them found once; the top ten carry roughly an eighth. The CDR3 totals 15 residues. V gave up 0 bases and J gave up 4 bases; unmatched junction bases: 7. Germline V gene sequence: CDR1 DFQATT, CDR2 SNEGSKA (reference sequence). The sample consisted of blood. The V gene is TRBV20-1, the J gene TRBJ2-5, with 8 nucleotides matching TRBD2. The TCR sequence derives from a woman aged 50 to 60 with Graves' ophthalmopathy. The DNA of the CDR3 is TGCAGTGCTAGAGAAGGTAGCGGGATGGCAGAGACCCAGTACTTC. It codes for CSAREGSGMAETQYF.